This is a list of T cell receptor beta chains from one sample in a study of Ad26.COV2.S vaccination and SARS-CoV-2 variants. Profiling relied on immunoSEQ multiplex PCR, and the TCRdb table lists in-frame clones only, not all of them. The profile shows 410,000 or so clones, roughly 90% of them singletons. The sequences come from peripheral blood, collected in a trial of Ad26.COV2.S vaccine versus placebo. The receptors stem from a person aged 18-60 years who received the Ad26.COV2.S COVID-19 vaccine or a placebo. CDR3s leave out the opening cysteine and the closing phenylalanine or tryptophan.

j_call | cdr3_length | v_call | cdr3_aa
TRBJ1-4 | 13 | TRBV6-5 | ASSPLGPTNEKLF
TRBJ2-5 | 8 | TRBV2 | ASGERGQY
TRBJ2-7 | 13 | TRBV28 | ASSGTGLQTYEQY
TRBJ2-2 | 14 | TRBV5-4 | ASSPGGPGNTGELF
TRBJ2-7 | 11 | TRBV19 | ASSMDRGFEQY
TRBJ1-5 | 13 | TRBV9 | ASRTDPMANQPQH
TRBJ1-1 | 11 | TRBV19 | ASRAGGNTEAF
TRBJ2-1 | 13 | TRBV7-2 | ASSLGQATYNEQF
TRBJ1-1 | 10 | TRBV7-2 | ASTRGSTEAF
TRBJ1-3 | 13 | TRBV6-2/TRBV6-3 | ASSYGTYSGNTIY
TRBJ2-2 | 15 | TRBV10-2 | ASSAGRRTMNTGELF
TRBJ2-3 | 12 | TRBV30 | AWSVGLGADTQY
TRBJ1-1 | 13 | TRBV7-9 | ASSPGDRVFSEAF
TRBJ2-3 | 15 | TRBV7-9 | ASSPEGGGHFTDTQY
TRBJ1-1 | 11 | TRBV30 | AWSFPLRTEAF
TRBJ2-7 | 11 | TRBV5-6 | ASSLDNAYEQY
TRBJ2-7 | 9 | TRBV30 | AWSEGGEQY
TRBJ2-7 | 12 | TRBV10-1 | ASSDGTSGYEQY
TRBJ2-7 | 8 | TRBV7-2 | AVGSYEQY
TRBJ2-1 | 11 | TRBV6-2/TRBV6-3 | ASSYLTYNEQF
TRBJ2-3 | 14 | TRBV9 | ASSVDPWQGTDTQY
TRBJ2-7 | 10 | TRBV29-1 | SVSSTPREQY
TRBJ2-5 | 19 | TRBV28 | ASSLYFFPNQRGANQETQY
TRBJ1-1 | 13 | TRBV19 | ASSPSRGAVAEAF
TRBJ1-2 | 15 | TRBV28 | ASSPTWTDPTSYGYT
TRBJ1-3 | 14 | TRBV10-3 | AISEPRGFSGNTIY
TRBJ1-2 | 9 | TRBV19 | ASTTGSGYT
TRBJ2-1 | 11 | TRBV29-1 | SVETGGYDEQF
TRBJ1-5 | 16 | TRBV6-2/TRBV6-3 | ASSSHTSGAWSNQPQH
TRBJ1-4 | 15 | TRBV30 | AWSSTDLRGQNEKLF
TRBJ1-2 | 13 | TRBV6-2/TRBV6-3 | ASSYLRQEAYGYT
TRBJ2-7 | 15 | TRBV4-3 | ASSQWTGGDVSYEQY
TRBJ2-1 | 14 | TRBV13 | ASSFEVATENNEQF
TRBJ1-1 | 12 | TRBV4-3 | ASSQALRDTEAF
TRBJ2-2 | 13 | TRBV6-2/TRBV6-3 | ASSYSGRGTGELF
TRBJ2-5 | 12 | TRBV6-6 | ASSYVGDQETQY
TRBJ2-7 | 13 | TRBV29-1 | SVTTKPGQGHEQY
TRBJ1-1 | 13 | TRBV3-1/TRBV3-2 | ASSLLGGQNTEAF
TRBJ2-7 | 14 | TRBV18 | ASSPLLATTSYEQY
TRBJ2-7 | 13 | TRBV28 | ASNPTVGIAYEQY
TRBJ2-7 | 13 | TRBV5-1 | ASSFLTGETYEQY
TRBJ2-3 | 13 | TRBV2 | ASRAHSGGTDTQY
TRBJ2-3 | 12 | TRBV6-5 | ASKRGTSTDTQY
TRBJ1-1 | 11 | TRBV7-2 | ASSLAGNTEAF
TRBJ2-1 | 11 | TRBV5-1 | ASSLEAGPLKF
TRBJ2-7 | 12 | TRBV7-2 | ASSSGGGSYEQY
TRBJ1-1 | 12 | TRBV7-9 | ASSLAYTNTEAF
TRBJ2-7 | 12 | TRBV5-6 | ASSLGTASYEQY
TRBJ1-1 | 12 | TRBV11-2 | ASSQAWQPDEAF